This record covers a single T cell receptor beta chain. The germline gene is not matched at one end of the junction; a read error may be the cause. This CDR3 comprises 16 residues. Germline loops: CDR1 MDHEN, CDR2 SYDVKM. TCRdb reanalysed the reads using MiXCR and keeps one entry per CDR3 protein. The data hold roughly 230,000 distinct CDR3 sequences, with 25% to 35% observed a single time. The data stem from a study of kidney transplant recipient with SARS-CoV-2 infection. The chain carries TRBV28 and TRBJ2-1, with 12 bases lining up with TRBD2. Sequences were derived from a blood sample, sampled at baseline and between days 110 and 120 from a kidney transplant recipient. The receptor was derived from a male patient in his 30s who had COVID-19 and was a kidney transplant recipient. Some of the T cells might come from the graft donor. Here the CDR3 DNA reads TGTGCCAGCAGGGAACTAGCGGGAGGTTACTACGATGAGCAGTTCTTC. Translating it yields CASRELAGGYYDEQFF.